The present T cell receptor beta chain was sequenced within a study of neurological immune-mediated disorders. Points from the study as a whole: There were no CDR3 amino acid sequences shared by expanded clones across subjects, a result suggesting private repertoires in all groups. It was the repertoires of 18 of 34 multiple sclerosis patients that phylogenetic grouping placed in one related-CDR3 cluster, which is a possible signature.

Libraries used 2 million unsorted PBMCs kept frozen in RNAlater. 5'RACE generated cDNA with 10-nucleotide random UMIs. TCRdb processed the 5' RACE reads anew with MiXCR; each CDR3 protein has one entry. The profile shows under 80,000 distinct CDR3 sequences, approximately 5.2% of them singletons. This clonotype was counted many times. The target antigen is unknown. Sequenced input: PBMCs. The clonotype was recovered from a woman in her 30s with multiple sclerosis.

CDR3 in DNA: TGTGCCAGCAGCTCCCAGGGGGCCAGTAACATTCAGTACTTC. The encoded protein is CASSSQGASNIQYF. The chain links TRBV7-9 to TRBJ2-4; 8 positions agree with TRBD1. The CDR3 length is 14 residues. CDR1 is SEHNR and CDR2 is FQNEAQ in the germline V gene (reference sequence). J lost 7 bases, V lost 4 bases, and 6 bases had no gene match.